This is a list of T cell receptor beta chains from one sample in a study of cytotoxic CD8 clonotypes in ibrutinib-treated CLL. The data were produced by immunoSEQ multiplex PCR, yet TCRdb's version contains in-frame clones alone and is incomplete. Of under 150,000 clones in the sample, approximately 80% are singletons; the top ten hold 3.3%. The source was PBMCs, collected after 24 months of ibrutinib treatment. Source of these receptors: a human donor with chronic lymphocytic leukemia. Both conserved end residues are part of each CDR3. Fields, in order: D gene, J gene, V gene, clone size, CDR3 protein, CDR3 DNA. D genes are given only for firm matches. Clone size is shown for a subset of rows, as once, few, many or a class of expanded clone.

D gene: NA
J gene: TRBJ2-5
V gene: TRBV7-9
clone size: NA
CDR3 protein: CASSSSASQETQYF
CDR3 DNA: TGTGCCAGCAGCAGCTCGGCCAGCCAAGAGACCCAGTACTTC

D gene: TRBD2
J gene: TRBJ2-1
V gene: TRBV4-2
clone size: NA
CDR3 protein: CASSRLREAGGLVYSSYNEQFF
CDR3 DNA: TGTGCCAGCAGCCGGTTGAGGGAAGCGGGGGGGCTCGTGTACAGCTCCTACAATGAGCAGTTCTTC

D gene: NA
J gene: TRBJ2-7
V gene: TRBV2
clone size: NA
CDR3 protein: CASSSTGSYEQYF
CDR3 DNA: TGTGCCAGCAGTTCGACAGGCTCCTACGAGCAGTACTTC

D gene: NA
J gene: TRBJ1-6
V gene: TRBV25-1
clone size: NA
CDR3 protein: CASSGYPGPPDSPLHF
CDR3 DNA: TGTGCCAGCAGTGGCTATCCGGGACCGCCGGATTCACCCCTCCACTTT

D gene: NA
J gene: TRBJ2-7
V gene: TRBV18
clone size: once
CDR3 protein: CASSPRTVNYEQYF
CDR3 DNA: TGTGCCAGCTCACCACGGACGGTCAACTACGAGCAGTACTTC

D gene: TRBD1
J gene: TRBJ1-2
V gene: TRBV7-8
clone size: once
CDR3 protein: CASSLAGGGRSGYTF
CDR3 DNA: TGTGCCAGCAGCTTAGCAGGGGGCGGAAGAAGTGGCTACACCTTC

D gene: NA
J gene: TRBJ2-2
V gene: TRBV5-1
clone size: NA
CDR3 protein: CASSLERVGGELFF
CDR3 DNA: TGCGCCAGCAGCTTGGAACGGGTTGGCGGGGAGCTGTTTTTT

D gene: NA
J gene: TRBJ1-4
V gene: TRBV7-2
clone size: NA
CDR3 protein: CASSLGIGEKLFF
CDR3 DNA: TGTGCCAGCAGCTTAGGGATAGGTGAAAAACTGTTTTTT

D gene: TRBD1
J gene: TRBJ2-7
V gene: TRBV2
clone size: NA
CDR3 protein: CASSEGQGSYEQYF
CDR3 DNA: TGTGCCAGCAGTGAGGGACAGGGCTCCTACGAGCAGTACTTC

D gene: NA
J gene: TRBJ2-3
V gene: TRBV7-2
clone size: NA
CDR3 protein: CASSHWNGRQAADTQYF
CDR3 DNA: TGTGCCAGCAGCCATTGGAACGGGAGACAGGCCGCAGATACGCAGTATTTT

D gene: NA
J gene: TRBJ2-7
V gene: TRBV6-5
clone size: few
CDR3 protein: CASSYGRSVFEQYF
CDR3 DNA: TGTGCCAGCAGTTATGGACGGTCGGTCTTCGAGCAGTACTTC

D gene: TRBD1
J gene: TRBJ1-6
V gene: TRBV5-1
clone size: NA
CDR3 protein: CASSRDSSGNSPLHF
CDR3 DNA: TGCGCCAGCAGCCGGGACAGTTCGGGGAATTCACCCCTCCACTTT

D gene: NA
J gene: TRBJ1-4
V gene: TRBV4-3
clone size: NA
CDR3 protein: CASSQDWGSSNEKLFF
CDR3 DNA: TGCGCCAGCAGCCAAGATTGGGGCAGTTCAAATGAAAAACTGTTTTTT

D gene: TRBD1
J gene: TRBJ1-2
V gene: TRBV7-2
clone size: once
CDR3 protein: CASSPTQGEDGYTF
CDR3 DNA: TGTGCCAGCAGCCCTACTCAGGGGGAGGATGGCTACACCTTC

D gene: NA
J gene: TRBJ2-7
V gene: TRBV18
clone size: NA
CDR3 protein: CASSPPTEGYEQYF
CDR3 DNA: TGTGCCAGCTCACCACCGACGGAGGGATACGAGCAGTACTTC